The clone carrying this TCR beta chain has just a few counts. What it binds is unknown. In the authors' methods: Sequence data from immunoSEQ were junction-only and lacked quality scores; consequently, filtering differed. Only in-frame clones appear in the TCRdb table, and some are missing; sequencing was by immunoSEQ multiplex PCR. V and J calls and clone size come straight from that table; D and trimming were deduced from the DNA. Here the sample spans approximately 2.5 million clones, over 85% being singletons. The sample belongs to a study of shared clonotypes between healthy human individuals. Notes on the study in general: The researchers took only blood, and tissue repertoires probably look different.

V lost 2 bases and J lost 4, with 14 bases in between. This CDR3 comprises 16 residues. CDR1 is MNHEY and CDR2 is SVGAGI in the germline V gene. There were only Caucasian adults among the donors, and all lived in Nashville, Tennessee. V usage is TRBV6-5 and J usage is TRBJ1-4; TRBD1 might be the D (5 bases). The sequence was collected from a man younger than 35 in good health. Some clones in this sample may be carry-over from other donors' samples. Specimen: naive CD4+ T cells from PBMCs. Subset reported: CD45RA+ positively selected. This chain's CDR3 is CASSYHGQGRNEKLFF. The CDR3 DNA reads as TGTGCCAGCAGTTACCACGGGCAGGGACGTAATGAAAAACTGTTTTTT.